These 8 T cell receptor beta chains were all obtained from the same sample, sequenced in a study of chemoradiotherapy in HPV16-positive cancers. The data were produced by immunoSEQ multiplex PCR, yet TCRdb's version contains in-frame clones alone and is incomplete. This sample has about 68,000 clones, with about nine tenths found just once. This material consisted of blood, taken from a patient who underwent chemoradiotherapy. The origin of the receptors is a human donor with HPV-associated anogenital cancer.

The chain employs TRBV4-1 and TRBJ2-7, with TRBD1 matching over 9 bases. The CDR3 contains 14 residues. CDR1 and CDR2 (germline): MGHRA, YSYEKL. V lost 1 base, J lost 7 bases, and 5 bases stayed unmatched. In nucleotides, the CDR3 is TGCGCCAGCAGCCAAGCGGGGACAGGGTATGAGCAGTACTTC. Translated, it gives CASSQAGTGYEQYF.

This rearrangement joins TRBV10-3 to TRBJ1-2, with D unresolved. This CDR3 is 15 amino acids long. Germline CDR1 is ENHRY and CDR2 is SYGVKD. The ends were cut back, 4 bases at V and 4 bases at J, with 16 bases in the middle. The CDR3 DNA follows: TGTGCCATCAGTGGCCAACCCCTCGCTGGCTATGGCTACACCTTC. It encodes CAISGQPLAGYGYTF.

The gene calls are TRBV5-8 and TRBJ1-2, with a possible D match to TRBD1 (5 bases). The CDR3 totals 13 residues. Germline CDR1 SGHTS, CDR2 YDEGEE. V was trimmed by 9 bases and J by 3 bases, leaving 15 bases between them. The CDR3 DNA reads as TGTGCCACAAAGCAGCGGGGACACTATGGCTACACCTTC. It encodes CATKQRGHYGYTF.

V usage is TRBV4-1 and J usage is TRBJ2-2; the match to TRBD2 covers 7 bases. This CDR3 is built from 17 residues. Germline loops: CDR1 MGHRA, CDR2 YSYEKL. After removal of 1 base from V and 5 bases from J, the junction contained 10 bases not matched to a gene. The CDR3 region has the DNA TGCGCCAGCAGCCAAGCTGGCGGGAGTATCGGGACCGGGGAGCTGTTTTTT. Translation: CASSQAGGSIGTGELFF.

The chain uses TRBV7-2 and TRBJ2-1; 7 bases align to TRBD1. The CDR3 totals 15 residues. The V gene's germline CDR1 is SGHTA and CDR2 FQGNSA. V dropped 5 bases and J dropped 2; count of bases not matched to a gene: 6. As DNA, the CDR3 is TGTGCCAGCAGCCAGACAGGGCCCCCCTACAATGAGCAGTTCTTC. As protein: CASSQTGPPYNEQFF.

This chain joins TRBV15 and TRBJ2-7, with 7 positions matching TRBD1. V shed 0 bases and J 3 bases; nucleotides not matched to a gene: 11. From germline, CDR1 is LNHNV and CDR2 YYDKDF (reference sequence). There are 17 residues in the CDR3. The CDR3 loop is CATSRDKALDRIYEQYF. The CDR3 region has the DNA TGTGCCACCAGCAGAGATAAAGCCCTGGACAGGATCTACGAGCAGTACTTC.

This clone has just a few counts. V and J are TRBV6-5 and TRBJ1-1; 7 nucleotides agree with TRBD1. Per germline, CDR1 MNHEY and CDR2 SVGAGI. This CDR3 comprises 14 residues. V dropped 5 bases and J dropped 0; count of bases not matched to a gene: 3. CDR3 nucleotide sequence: TGTGCCAGCAGTGCACAGGGGATGAACACTGAAGCTTTCTTT. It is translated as CASSAQGMNTEAFF.

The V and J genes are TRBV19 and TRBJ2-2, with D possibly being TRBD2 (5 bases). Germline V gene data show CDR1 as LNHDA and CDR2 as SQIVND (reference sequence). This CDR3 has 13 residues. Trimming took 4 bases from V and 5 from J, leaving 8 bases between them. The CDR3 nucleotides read TGTGCCAGTAGTAATGAGGGAACCGGGGAGCTGTTTTTT. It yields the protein CASSNEGTGELFF.